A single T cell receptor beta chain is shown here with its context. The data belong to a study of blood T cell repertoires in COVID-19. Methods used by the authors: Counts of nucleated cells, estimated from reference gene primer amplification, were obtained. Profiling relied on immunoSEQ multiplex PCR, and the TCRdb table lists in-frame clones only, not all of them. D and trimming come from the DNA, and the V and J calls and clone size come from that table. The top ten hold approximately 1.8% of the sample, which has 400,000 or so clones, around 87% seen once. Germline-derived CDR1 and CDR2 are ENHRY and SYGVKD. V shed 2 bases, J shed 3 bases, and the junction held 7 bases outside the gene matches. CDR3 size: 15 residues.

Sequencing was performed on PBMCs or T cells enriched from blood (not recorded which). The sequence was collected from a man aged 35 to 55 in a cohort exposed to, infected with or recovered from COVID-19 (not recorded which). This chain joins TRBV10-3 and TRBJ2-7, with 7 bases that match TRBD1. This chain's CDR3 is CAISEGDRGIYEQYF. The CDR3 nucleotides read TGTGCCATCAGTGAGGGGGACAGAGGGATCTACGAGCAGTACTTC.